This T cell receptor (beta chain) was sequenced for a study of T cell responses to AZD1222 COVID-19 vaccine. This clone has a single count. The V end was cut by 6 bases, the J end by 2 bases, with 7 bases between. The length of the CDR3 is 12 residues. The V gene's germline CDR1 is MDHEN and CDR2 SYDVKM. The repertoire was sequenced with immunoSEQ multiplex PCR; TCRdb's copy has only in-frame clones and lacks some. The sample contains 90,000 to 150,000 clones, 75% to 95% of which appear only once. This sequence was found in an adult who received the MenACWY meningococcal vaccine as a control. The rearrangement uses TRBV28 and TRBJ1-2; D call uncertain. The sample was peripheral blood, taken 28 days after the second dose of the MenACWY control vaccine. This CDR3 reads CASRDTNYGYTF. CDR3 nucleotides: TGTGCCAGCAGGGATACCAACTATGGCTACACCTTC.